The 4 T cell receptor beta chains below come from one sample, sequenced in a study of T cells in localized non-small cell lung cancer. Profiling relied on immunoSEQ multiplex PCR, and the TCRdb table lists in-frame clones only, not all of them. The profile shows about 31,000 clones, roughly nine tenths of them singletons. Specimen: peripheral blood, collected before any cancer treatment. All receptors come from a woman aged 35-70 years with stage I lung adenocarcinoma.

This sequence joins TRBV29-1 and TRBJ1-5, with a weak D call TRBD1 (5 bases). From germline, CDR1 is SQVTM and CDR2 ANQGSEA. The CDR3 extends over 15 amino acids. The V end was cut by 6 bases, the J end by 7 bases, with 22 bases between. The CDR3 protein is CSVIRVGREGQPQHF. The CDR3 DNA reads as TGCAGCGTGATTCGAGTCGGCAGGGAGGGCCAGCCCCAGCATTTT.

The J gene is TRBJ1-1, the V gene TRBV7-2; D remains ambiguous. V was shortened by 1 base and J by 2 bases, with 8 bases between the two germline ends. The CDR3 contains 14 residues. Germline V gene lookup returns CDR1 SGHTA and CDR2 FQGNSA. CDR3: CASSLVPGNTEAFF. CDR3 sequence (DNA): TGTGCCAGCAGCTTAGTCCCAGGAAACACTGAAGCTTTCTTT.

J is TRBJ1-6 and V is TRBV25-1; D remains unclear. CDR1 and CDR2 from the germline V gene are MGHDK and SYGVNS. The CDR3 consists of 14 residues. The ends were cut back, 3 bases at V and 6 bases at J, with 9 bases in the middle. The CDR3 region is CASSDRATNSPLHF. For the CDR3, the DNA is TGTGCCAGCAGTGACCGGGCCACTAATTCACCCCTCCACTTT.

The chain uses TRBV7-3 and TRBJ2-1; D gene uncertain. This CDR3 spans 13 amino acids. Germline CDR1 reads SGHTA; CDR2 reads FQGTGA. V was pared by 0 bases and J by 9 bases, with 9 bases between. Here the CDR3 reads CASSLTLSSEQFF. Here the CDR3 DNA reads TGTGCCAGCAGCTTAACGCTCTCTAGTGAGCAGTTCTTC.